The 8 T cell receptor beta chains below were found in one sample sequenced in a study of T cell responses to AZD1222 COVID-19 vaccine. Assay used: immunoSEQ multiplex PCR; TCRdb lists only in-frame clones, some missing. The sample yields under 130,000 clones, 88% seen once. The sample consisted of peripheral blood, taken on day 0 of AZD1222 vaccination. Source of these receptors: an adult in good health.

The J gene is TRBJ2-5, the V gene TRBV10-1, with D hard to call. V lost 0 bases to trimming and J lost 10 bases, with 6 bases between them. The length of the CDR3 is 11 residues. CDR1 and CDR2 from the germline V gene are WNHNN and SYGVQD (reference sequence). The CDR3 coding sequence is TGCGCCAGCAGTGAGTCGTTATGCCAGTACTTC. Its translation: CASSESLCQYF.

DNA for the CDR3: TGCGCCAGCAGCTTGGTAGGGGGCAAGAACACCGGGGAGCTGTTTTTT. This encodes CASSLVGGKNTGELFF. The chain combines TRBV5-1 with TRBJ2-2, with 7 bases lining up with TRBD1. CDR3 length: 16 amino acids. V dropped 0 bases and J dropped 1; count of bases not matched to a gene: 3. The germline gives CDR1 SGHRS, CDR2 YFSETQ.

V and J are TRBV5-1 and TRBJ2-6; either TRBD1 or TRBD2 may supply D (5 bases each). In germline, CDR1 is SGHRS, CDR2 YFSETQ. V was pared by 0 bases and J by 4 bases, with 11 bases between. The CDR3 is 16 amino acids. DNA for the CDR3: TGCGCCAGCAGCTTGGCCGGGACGCCGGGGGCCAACGTCCTGACTTTC. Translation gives CASSLAGTPGANVLTF.

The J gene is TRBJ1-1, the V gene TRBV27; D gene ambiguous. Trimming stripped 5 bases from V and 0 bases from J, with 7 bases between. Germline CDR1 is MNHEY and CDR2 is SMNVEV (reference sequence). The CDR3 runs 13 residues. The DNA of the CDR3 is TGTGCCAGCAGTGCCCAGATGAACACTGAAGCTTTCTTT. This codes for CASSAQMNTEAFF.

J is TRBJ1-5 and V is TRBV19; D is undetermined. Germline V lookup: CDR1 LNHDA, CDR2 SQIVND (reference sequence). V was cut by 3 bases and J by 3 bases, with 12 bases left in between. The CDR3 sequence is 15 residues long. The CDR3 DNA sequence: TGTGCCAGTAGTATTGCCGCCAGCTTCAATCAGCCCCAGCATTTT. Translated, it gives CASSIAASFNQPQHF. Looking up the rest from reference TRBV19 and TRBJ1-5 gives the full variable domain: DGGITQSPKYLFRKEGQNVTLSCEQNLNHDAMYWYRQDPGQGLRLIYYSQIVNDFQKGDIAEGYSVSREKKESFPLTVTSAQKNPTAFYLCASSIAASFNQPQHFGDGTRLSIL.

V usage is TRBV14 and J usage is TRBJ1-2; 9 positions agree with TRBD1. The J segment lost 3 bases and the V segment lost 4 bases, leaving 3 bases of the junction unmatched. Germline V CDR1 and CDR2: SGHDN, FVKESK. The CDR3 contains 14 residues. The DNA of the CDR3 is TGTGCCAGCAGCCCCGGGACAGGGCACTATGGCTACACCTTC. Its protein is CASSPGTGHYGYTF.

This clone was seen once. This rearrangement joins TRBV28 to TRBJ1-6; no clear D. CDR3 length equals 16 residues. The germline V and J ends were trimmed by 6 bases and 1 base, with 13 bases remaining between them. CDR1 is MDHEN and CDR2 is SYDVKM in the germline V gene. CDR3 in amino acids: CASSPRFGSYNSPLHF. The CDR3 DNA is TGTGCCAGCAGCCCTAGGTTCGGTTCCTATAATTCACCCCTCCACTTT.

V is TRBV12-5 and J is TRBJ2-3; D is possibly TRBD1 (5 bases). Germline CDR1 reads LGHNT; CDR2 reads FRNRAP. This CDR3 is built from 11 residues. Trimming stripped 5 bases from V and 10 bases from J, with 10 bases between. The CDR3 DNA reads TGTGCTAGTGGTATCGAAGGGGCGCAGTATTTT. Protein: CASGIEGAQYF.